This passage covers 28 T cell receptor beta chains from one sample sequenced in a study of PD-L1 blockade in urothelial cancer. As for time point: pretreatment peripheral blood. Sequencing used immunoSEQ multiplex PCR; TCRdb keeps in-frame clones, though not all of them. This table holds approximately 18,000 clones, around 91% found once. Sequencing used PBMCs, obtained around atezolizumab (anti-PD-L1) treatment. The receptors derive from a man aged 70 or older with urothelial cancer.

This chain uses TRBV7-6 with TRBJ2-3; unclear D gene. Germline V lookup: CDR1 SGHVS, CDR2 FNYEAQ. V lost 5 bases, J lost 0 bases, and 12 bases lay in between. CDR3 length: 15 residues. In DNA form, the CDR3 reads TGTGCCAGCAGCGCTAACTTACTAAGCACAGATACGCAGTATTTT. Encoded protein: CASSANLLSTDTQYF.

CDR3: CASGMGTGQNQPQHF. In nucleotides, the CDR3 is TGTGCCAGCGGGATGGGGACAGGGCAAAATCAGCCCCAGCATTTT. This chain connects TRBV7-2 to TRBJ1-5; TRBD1 aligns across 9 bases. CDR3 length: 15 residues. Germline CDR1 and CDR2: SGHTA and FQGNSA. V was pared by 8 bases and J by 4 bases, with 9 bases of the junction left unmatched. Variable domain in full (rest from reference TRBV7-2 and TRBJ1-5): GAGVSQSPSNKVTEKGKDVELRCDPISGHTALYWYRQSLGQGLEFLIYFQGNSAPDKSGLPSDRFSAERTGGSVSTLTIQRTQQEDSAVYLCASGMGTGQNQPQHFGDGTRLSIL.

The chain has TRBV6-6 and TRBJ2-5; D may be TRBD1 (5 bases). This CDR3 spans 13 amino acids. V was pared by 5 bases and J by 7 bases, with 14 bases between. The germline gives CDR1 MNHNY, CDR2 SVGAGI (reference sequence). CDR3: CASSTYQGSTQYF. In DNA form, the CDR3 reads TGTGCCAGCAGTACGTACCAGGGATCGACCCAGTACTTC.

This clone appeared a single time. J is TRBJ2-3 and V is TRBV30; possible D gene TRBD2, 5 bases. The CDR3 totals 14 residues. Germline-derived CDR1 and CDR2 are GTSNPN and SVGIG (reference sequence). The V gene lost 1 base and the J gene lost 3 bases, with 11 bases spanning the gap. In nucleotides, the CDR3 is TGTGCCTGGAGTGGGTTTAGCGCGACAGATACGCAGTATTTT. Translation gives CAWSGFSATDTQYF. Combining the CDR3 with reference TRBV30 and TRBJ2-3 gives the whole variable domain SQTIHQWPATLVQPVGSPLSLECTVEGTSNPNLYWYRQAAGRGLQLLFYSVGIGQISSEVPQNLSASRPQDRQFILSSKKLLLSDSGFYLCAWSGFSATDTQYFGPGTRLTVL.

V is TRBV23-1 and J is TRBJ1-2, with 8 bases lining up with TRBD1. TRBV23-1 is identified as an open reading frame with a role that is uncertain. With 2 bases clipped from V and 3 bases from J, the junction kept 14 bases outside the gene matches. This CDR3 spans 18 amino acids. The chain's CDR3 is CASSQTRQGRPPHYGYTF. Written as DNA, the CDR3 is TGCGCCAGCAGTCAAACGCGACAGGGGCGACCTCCCCACTATGGCTACACCTTC.

In nucleotides, the CDR3 is TGTGCCAGCAGCTTGGAATTAGTAACCCCCGAGCAGTACTTC. Translating it yields CASSLELVTPEQYF. V usage is TRBV5-4 and J usage is TRBJ2-7; D not resolved. Trimming took off 0 bases at V and 6 bases at J, with 13 bases between the two ends. This CDR3 is 14 amino acids long. Germline CDR1 reads SGHNT; CDR2 reads YYREEE (reference sequence).

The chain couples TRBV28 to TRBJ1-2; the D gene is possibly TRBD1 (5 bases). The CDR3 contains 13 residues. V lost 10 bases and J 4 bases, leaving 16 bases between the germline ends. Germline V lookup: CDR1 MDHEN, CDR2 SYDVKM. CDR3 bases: TGTGCCACCGGGGGAGGATTCCTCTATGGCTACACCTTC. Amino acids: CATGGGFLYGYTF.

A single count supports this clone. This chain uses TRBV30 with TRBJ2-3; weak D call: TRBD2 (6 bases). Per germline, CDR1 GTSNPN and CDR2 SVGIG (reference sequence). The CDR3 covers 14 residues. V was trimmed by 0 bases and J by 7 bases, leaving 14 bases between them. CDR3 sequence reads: CAWSVRSGRNTQYF. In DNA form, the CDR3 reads TGTGCCTGGAGTGTACGTAGCGGACGCAATACGCAGTATTTT.

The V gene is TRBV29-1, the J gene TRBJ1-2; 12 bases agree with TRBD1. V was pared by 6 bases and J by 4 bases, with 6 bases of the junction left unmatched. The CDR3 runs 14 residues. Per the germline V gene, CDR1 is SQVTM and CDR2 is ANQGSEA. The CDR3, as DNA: TGCAGCGTCGCCGGGACAGGGGGCCCCTATGGCTACACCTTC. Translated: CSVAGTGGPYGYTF.

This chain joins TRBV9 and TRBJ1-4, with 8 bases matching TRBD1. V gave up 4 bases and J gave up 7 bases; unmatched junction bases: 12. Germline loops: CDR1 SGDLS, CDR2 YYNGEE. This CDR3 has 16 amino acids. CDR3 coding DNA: TGTGCCAGCAGCCCCCGCCCAGGGGGCGCGGGTGAAAAACTGTTTTTT. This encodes CASSPRPGGAGEKLFF.

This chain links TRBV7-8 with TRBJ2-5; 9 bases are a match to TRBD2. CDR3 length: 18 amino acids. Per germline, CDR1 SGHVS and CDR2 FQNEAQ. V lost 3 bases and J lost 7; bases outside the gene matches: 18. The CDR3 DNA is TGTGCCAGCAGCTTCGGGAGCAGCGGGGGGTCCCGGGTTCGGACCCAGTACTTC. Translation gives CASSFGSSGGSRVRTQYF.

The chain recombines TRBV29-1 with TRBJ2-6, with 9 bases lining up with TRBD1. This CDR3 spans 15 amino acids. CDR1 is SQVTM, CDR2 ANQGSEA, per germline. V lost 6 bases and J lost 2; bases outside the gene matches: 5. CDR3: CSVEGQGTGANVLTF. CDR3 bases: TGCAGCGTGGAGGGACAGGGTACTGGGGCCAACGTCCTGACTTTC.

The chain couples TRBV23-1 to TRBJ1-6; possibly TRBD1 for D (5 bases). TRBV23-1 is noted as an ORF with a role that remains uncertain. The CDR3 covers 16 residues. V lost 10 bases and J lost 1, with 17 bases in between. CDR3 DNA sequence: TGCGCCATCAAAGGGGTAGACCGTTCCTATAATTCACCCCTCCACTTT. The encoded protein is CAIKGVDRSYNSPLHF.

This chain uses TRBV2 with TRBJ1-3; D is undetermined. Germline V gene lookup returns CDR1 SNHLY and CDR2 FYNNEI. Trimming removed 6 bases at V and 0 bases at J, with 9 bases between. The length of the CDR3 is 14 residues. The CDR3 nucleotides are TGTGCCAGCAGCCCCGAGTACTCTGGAAACACCATATATTTT. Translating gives CASSPEYSGNTIYF. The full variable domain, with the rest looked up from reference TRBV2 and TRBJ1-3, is EPEVTQTPSHQVTQMGQEVILRCVPISNHLYFYWYRQILGQKVEFLVSFYNNEISEKSEIFDDQFSVERPDGSNFTLKIRSTKLEDSAMYFCASSPEYSGNTIYFGEGSWLTVV.

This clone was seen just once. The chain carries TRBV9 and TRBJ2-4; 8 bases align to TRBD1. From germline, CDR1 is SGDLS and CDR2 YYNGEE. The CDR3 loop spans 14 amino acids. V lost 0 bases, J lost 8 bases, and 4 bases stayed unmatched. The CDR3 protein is CASSVAGGSDIQYF. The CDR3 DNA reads TGTGCCAGCAGCGTAGCAGGGGGCTCGGACATTCAGTACTTC.

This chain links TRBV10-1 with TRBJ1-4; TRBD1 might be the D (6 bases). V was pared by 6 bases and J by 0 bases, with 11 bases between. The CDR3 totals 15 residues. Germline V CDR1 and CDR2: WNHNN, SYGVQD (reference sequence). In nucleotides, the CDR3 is TGCGCCAGCAGAGACGGGACATCAACTAATGAAAAACTGTTTTTT. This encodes CASRDGTSTNEKLFF.

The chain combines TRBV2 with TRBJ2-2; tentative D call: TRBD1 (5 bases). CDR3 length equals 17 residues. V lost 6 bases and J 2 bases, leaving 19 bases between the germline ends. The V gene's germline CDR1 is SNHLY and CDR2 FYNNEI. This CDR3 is CASSPLLTVLNTGELFF. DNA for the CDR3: TGTGCCAGCAGCCCTCTACTGACAGTTCTCAACACCGGGGAGCTGTTTTTT.

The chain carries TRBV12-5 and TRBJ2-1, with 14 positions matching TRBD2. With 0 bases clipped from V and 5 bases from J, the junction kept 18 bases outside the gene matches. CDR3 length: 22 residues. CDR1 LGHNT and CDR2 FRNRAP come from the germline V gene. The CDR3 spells CASGLVVLAGTSGGTTDNEQFF. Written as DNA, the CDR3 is TGTGCTAGTGGTTTGGTAGTTTTAGCCGGGACTAGCGGGGGCACAACCGACAATGAGCAGTTCTTC.

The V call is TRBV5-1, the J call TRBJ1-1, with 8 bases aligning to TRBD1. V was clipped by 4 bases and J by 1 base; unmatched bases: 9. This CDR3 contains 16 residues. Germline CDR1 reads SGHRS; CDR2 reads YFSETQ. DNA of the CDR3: TGCGCCAGCAGCCAAGGACAGGGAGGGTCGAACACTGAAGCTTTCTTT. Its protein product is CASSQGQGGSNTEAFF.

In DNA form, the CDR3 reads TGTGCCAGCAGCCCGGGACTAGCAGGAGATACGCAGTATTTT. This sequence encodes CASSPGLAGDTQYF. This chain connects TRBV5-6 to TRBJ2-3, with 9 bases fitting TRBD2. CDR1 is SGHDT and CDR2 is YYEEEE in the germline V gene. V lost 4 bases to trimming and J lost 5 bases; unmatched junction nucleotides: 5. CDR3 length: 14 residues.

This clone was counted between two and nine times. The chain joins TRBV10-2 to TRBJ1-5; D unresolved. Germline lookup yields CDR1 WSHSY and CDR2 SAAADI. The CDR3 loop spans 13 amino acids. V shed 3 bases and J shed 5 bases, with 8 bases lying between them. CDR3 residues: CASSDQVYQPQHF. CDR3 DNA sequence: TGCGCCAGCAGTGACCAGGTTTATCAGCCCCAGCATTTT.

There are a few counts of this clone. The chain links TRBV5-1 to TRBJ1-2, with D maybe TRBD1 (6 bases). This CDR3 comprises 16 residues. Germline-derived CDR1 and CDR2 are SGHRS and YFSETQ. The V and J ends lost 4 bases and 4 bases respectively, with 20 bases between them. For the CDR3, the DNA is TGCGCCAGCAGCGACGGCCGGACAGCGATTTCCTATGGCTACACCTTC. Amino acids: CASSDGRTAISYGYTF.

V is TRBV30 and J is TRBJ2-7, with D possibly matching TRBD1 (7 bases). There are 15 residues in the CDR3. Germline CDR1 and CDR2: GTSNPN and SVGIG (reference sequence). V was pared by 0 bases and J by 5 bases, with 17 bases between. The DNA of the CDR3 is TGTGCCTGGAGTGTGGGTCAGGGGGGTCGGGACGAGCAGTACTTC. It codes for CAWSVGQGGRDEQYF. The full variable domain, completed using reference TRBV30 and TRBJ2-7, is SQTIHQWPATLVQPVGSPLSLECTVEGTSNPNLYWYRQAAGRGLQLLFYSVGIGQISSEVPQNLSASRPQDRQFILSSKKLLLSDSGFYLCAWSVGQGGRDEQYFGPGTRLTVT.

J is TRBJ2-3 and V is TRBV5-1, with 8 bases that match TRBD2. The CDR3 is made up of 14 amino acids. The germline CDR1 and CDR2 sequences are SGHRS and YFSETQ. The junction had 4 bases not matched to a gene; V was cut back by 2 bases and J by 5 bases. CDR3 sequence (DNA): TGCGCCAGCAGCTTTGGCGGGGGGCGAGATACGCAGTATTTT. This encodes CASSFGGGRDTQYF. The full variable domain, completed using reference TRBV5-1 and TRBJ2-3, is KAGVTQTPRYLIKTRGQQVTLSCSPISGHRSVSWYQQTPGQGLQFLFEYFSETQRNKGNFPGRFSGRQFSNSRSEMNVSTLELGDSALYLCASSFGGGRDTQYFGPGTRLTVL.

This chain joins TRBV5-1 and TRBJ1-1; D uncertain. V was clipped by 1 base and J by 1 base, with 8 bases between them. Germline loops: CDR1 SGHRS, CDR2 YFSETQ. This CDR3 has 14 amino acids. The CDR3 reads CASSLSFGNTEAFF. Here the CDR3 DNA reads TGCGCCAGCAGCTTGAGTTTCGGGAACACTGAAGCTTTCTTT. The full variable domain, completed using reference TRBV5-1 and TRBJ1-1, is KAGVTQTPRYLIKTRGQQVTLSCSPISGHRSVSWYQQTPGQGLQFLFEYFSETQRNKGNFPGRFSGRQFSNSRSEMNVSTLELGDSALYLCASSLSFGNTEAFFGQGTRLTVV.

The CDR3 sequence: CASSTRTDTEAFF. The CDR3 bases are TGTGCCAGCTCAACAAGGACAGACACTGAAGCTTTCTTT. The chain employs TRBV18 and TRBJ1-1, with D possibly TRBD1 on 6 matching bases. The germline V gene has CDR1 KGHSH and CDR2 LQKENI. This CDR3 is built from 13 residues. Between the trimmed V and J ends, which lost 5 bases and 3 bases, there was a span of 10 bases.

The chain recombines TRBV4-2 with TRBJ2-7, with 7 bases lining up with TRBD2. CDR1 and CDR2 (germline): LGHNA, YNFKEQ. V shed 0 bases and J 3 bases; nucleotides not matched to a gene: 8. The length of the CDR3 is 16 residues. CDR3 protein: CASSQDLSGGDYEQYF. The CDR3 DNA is TGTGCCAGCAGCCAAGATCTAAGTGGGGGGGACTACGAGCAGTACTTC.

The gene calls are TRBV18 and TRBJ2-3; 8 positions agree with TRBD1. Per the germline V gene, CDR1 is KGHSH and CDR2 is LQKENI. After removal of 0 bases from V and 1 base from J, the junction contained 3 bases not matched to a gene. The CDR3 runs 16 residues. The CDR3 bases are TGTGCCAGCTCACCACCGACAGGGGTCGGCACAGATACGCAGTATTTT. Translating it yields CASSPPTGVGTDTQYF. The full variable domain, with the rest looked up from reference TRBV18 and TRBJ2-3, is NAGVMQNPRHLVRRRGQEARLRCSPMKGHSHVYWYRQLPEEGLKFMVYLQKENIIDESGMPKERFSAEFPKEGPSILRIQQVVRGDSAAYFCASSPPTGVGTDTQYFGPGTRLTVL.